This T cell receptor beta chain came from a study of blood T cell repertoires in COVID-19. Study in general: Samples taken during acute and convalescent COVID-19 were collected in the United States, Italy and Spain.

Which cohort a participant joined came from the clinical history participants gave. V lost 6 bases, J lost 2 bases, and 10 bases lay in between. Germline loops: CDR1 MNHEY, CDR2 SVGAGI. CDR3 length: 13 amino acids. As handled by the study authors: Quantification of nucleated cells was approximated via reference gene primer amplification. Clones were read by immunoSEQ multiplex PCR, and TCRdb kept only the in-frame ones, dropping some. V, J and clone size are taken as reported in that table, and D and trimming were inferred from the DNA itself. The sample consists of some 290,000 clones, roughly 93% of them appearing once. This clone was counted a single time.

The sample consisted of PBMCs or T cells enriched from blood (not recorded which). The V gene is TRBV6-5, the J gene TRBJ1-1; D call uncertain. The source of this sequence is a woman in her thirties or forties with acute COVID-19. Here the CDR3 DNA reads TGTGCCAGCAGGACAAGTGGTAACACTGAAGCTTTCTTT. This sequence encodes CASRTSGNTEAFF.